The 6 T cell receptor beta chains presented below share a single source sample, sequenced in a study of cytomegalovirus exposure and HLA in healthy donors. PCR was performed using 60 Vbeta and 13 Jbeta primers. Method: immunoSEQ multiplex PCR; TCRdb's copy keeps in-frame clones and lacks some. The sample has 120,000 or so clones, approximately 78% seen once. The specimen sequenced was PBMCs. These receptors were obtained from a woman aged 25 to 45 in good health and CMV-seronegative.

The chain combines TRBV7-9 with TRBJ2-7, with a weak D call TRBD2 (6 bases). The length of the CDR3 is 15 residues. Germline V gives CDR1 SEHNR, CDR2 FQNEAQ (reference sequence). The V end lost 0 bases, the J end lost 2 bases, and 11 bases lay between the germline ends. The CDR3 DNA reads as TGTGCCAGCAGCTTAGCGGGAGGACGCCCCTACGAGCAGTACTTC. Translated, it gives CASSLAGGRPYEQYF.

The CDR3 loop is CAISEYREDGYTF. The CDR3 region has the DNA TGTGCCATCAGTGAGTACAGGGAAGACGGCTACACCTTC. The gene calls are TRBV10-3 and TRBJ1-2; D possibly corresponds to TRBD1 (6 bases). The CDR3 is made up of 13 amino acids. CDR1 is ENHRY and CDR2 is SYGVKD in the germline V gene. Trimming left V 1 base short and J 8 bases short, with 11 bases between.

The chain carries TRBV12-5 and TRBJ2-3; D perhaps matches TRBD1 (6 bases). V was cut by 4 bases and J by 3 bases, with 14 bases left in between. The CDR3 is 15 residues long. Per the germline V gene, CDR1 is LGHNT and CDR2 is FRNRAP. The CDR3 DNA is TGTGCTAGTGGTTGGTCTACAGGGTCGACAGATACGCAGTATTTT. This encodes CASGWSTGSTDTQYF.

The V gene is TRBV29-1, the J gene TRBJ2-1; 10 positions match TRBD2. Germline V CDR1 and CDR2: SQVTM, ANQGSEA. J lost 7 bases, V lost 5 bases, and 5 bases had no gene match. The CDR3 runs 13 residues. The CDR3 region has the DNA TGCAGCGTTTCTAGCGGGGGTGGGAATGAGCAGTTCTTC. It translates to CSVSSGGGNEQFF.

This clone was detected once. V usage is TRBV27 and J usage is TRBJ2-7; TRBD2 aligns across 7 bases. CDR1 MNHEY and CDR2 SMNVEV come from the germline V gene (reference sequence). V dropped 3 bases and J dropped 3; count of bases not matched to a gene: 2. CDR3 size: 13 residues. The CDR3 DNA sequence: TGTGCCAGCAGTTTGGGGGGGTACTACGAGCAGTACTTC. This codes for CASSLGGYYEQYF.

V is TRBV28 and J is TRBJ1-2, with D uncertain. The germline CDR1 and CDR2 sequences are MDHEN and SYDVKM. Trimming pared 4 bases from V and 7 bases from J, leaving 7 bases between. The CDR3 length is 11 residues. CDR3 coding DNA: TGTGCCAGCAGTTCTTATATTGGCTACACCTTC. This sequence encodes CASSSYIGYTF.